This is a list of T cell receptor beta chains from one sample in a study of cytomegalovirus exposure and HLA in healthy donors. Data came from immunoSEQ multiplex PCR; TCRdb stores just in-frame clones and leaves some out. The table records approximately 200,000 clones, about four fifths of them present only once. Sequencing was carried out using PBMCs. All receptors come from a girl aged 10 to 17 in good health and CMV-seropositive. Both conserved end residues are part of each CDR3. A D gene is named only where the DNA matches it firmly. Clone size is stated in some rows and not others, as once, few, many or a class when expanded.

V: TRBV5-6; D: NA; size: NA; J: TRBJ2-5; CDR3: CASSGGGQETQYF; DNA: TGTGCCAGCAGCGGGGGAGGTCAAGAGACCCAGTACTTC
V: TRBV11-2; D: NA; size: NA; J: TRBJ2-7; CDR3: CASSLGAASLSSYEQYF; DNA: TGTGCCAGCAGCTTAGGAGCGGCCAGCCTTAGCTCCTACGAGCAGTACTTC
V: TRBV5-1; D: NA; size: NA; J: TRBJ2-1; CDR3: CASSLALSEQFF; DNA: TGCGCCAGCAGCTTGGCTCTTAGCGAGCAGTTCTTC
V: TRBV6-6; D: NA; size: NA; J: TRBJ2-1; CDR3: CASSYPMDGAYNEQFF; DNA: TGTGCCAGCAGTTACCCTATGGACGGGGCCTACAATGAGCAGTTCTTC
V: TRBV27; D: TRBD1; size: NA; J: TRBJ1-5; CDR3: CASSGGQGWQPQHF; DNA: TGTGCCAGCAGTGGGGGACAGGGATGGCAGCCCCAGCATTTT
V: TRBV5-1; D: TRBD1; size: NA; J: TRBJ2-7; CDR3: CASNLGPGQDYEQYF; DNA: TGCGCCAGCAACTTGGGACCGGGACAGGACTACGAGCAGTACTTC
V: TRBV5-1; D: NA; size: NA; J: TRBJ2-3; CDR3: CASSLPTSTGDTQYF; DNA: TGCGCCAGCAGCTTGCCGACTTCTACCGGAGATACGCAGTATTTT
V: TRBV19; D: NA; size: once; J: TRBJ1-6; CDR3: CASSIDPQLQGNSPLHF; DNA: TGTGCCAGTAGTATAGACCCCCAATTGCAGGGTAATTCACCCCTCCACTTT
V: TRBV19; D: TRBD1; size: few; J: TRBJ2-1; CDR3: CASSTQPGQGAREQFF; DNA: TGTGCCAGTAGTACCCAGCCGGGACAGGGGGCGAGAGAGCAGTTCTTC
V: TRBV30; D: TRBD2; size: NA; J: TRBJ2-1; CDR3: CAWSVGGGAGEQFF; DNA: TGTGCCTGGAGTGTAGGCGGGGGGGCTGGGGAGCAGTTCTTC
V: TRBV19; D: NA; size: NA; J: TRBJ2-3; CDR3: CASNAGASTDTQYF; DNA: TGTGCCAGTAATGCGGGGGCCAGCACAGATACGCAGTATTTT
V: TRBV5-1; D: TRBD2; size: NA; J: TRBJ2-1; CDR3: CASSPSSGGYNEQFF; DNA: TGCGCCAGCAGCCCATCTAGCGGGGGGTACAATGAGCAGTTCTTC
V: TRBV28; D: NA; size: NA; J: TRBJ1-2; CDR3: CASSPRQMNYGYTF; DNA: TGTGCCAGCAGTCCCCGACAGATGAACTATGGCTACACCTTC
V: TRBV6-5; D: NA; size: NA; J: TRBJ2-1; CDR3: CASGGAGGNEQFF; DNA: TGTGCCAGCGGGGGGGCCGGGGGGAATGAGCAGTTCTTC
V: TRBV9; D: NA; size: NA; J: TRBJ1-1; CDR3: CASSVGRGTEAFF; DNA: TGTGCCAGCAGCGTAGGGAGGGGAACTGAAGCTTTCTTT
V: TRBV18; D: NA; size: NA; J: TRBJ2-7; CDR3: CASSPGNSDHRGEQYF; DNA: TGTGCCAGCTCACCAGGCAACAGCGACCACCGGGGAGAGCAGTACTTC
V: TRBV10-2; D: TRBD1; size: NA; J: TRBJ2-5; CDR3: CASSEAGQGVETQYF; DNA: TGCGCCAGCAGTGAGGCGGGACAGGGGGTAGAGACCCAGTACTTC
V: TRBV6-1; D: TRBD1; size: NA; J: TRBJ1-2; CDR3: CATRPRQGVYGYTF; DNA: TGTGCCACCCGACCGAGACAGGGGGTCTATGGCTACACCTTC
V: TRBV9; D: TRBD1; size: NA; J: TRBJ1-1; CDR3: CASSARTGSKNTEAFF; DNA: TGTGCCAGCAGCGCCAGGACAGGGAGTAAGAACACTGAAGCTTTCTTT
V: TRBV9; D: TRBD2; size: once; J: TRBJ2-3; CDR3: CASSVDPLSSGERVYF; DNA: TGTGCCAGCAGCGTAGATCCCCTCTCTAGCGGGGAGAGAGTATATTTT
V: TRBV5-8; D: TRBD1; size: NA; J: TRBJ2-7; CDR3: CASSLGLGTGPDEQYF; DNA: TGTGCCAGCAGCTTGGGTTTGGGGACAGGGCCCGACGAGCAGTACTTC
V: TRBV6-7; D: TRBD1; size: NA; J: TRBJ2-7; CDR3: CASSYSDRDVYEQYF; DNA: TGTGCCAGCAGTTACTCGGACAGGGATGTCTACGAGCAGTACTTC
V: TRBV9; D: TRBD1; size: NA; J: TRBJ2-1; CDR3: CASSVDGGTGNEQFF; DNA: TGTGCCAGCAGCGTAGATGGGGGGACAGGGAATGAGCAGTTCTTC
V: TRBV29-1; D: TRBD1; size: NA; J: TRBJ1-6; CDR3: CSVKQGERNSPLHF; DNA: TGCAGCGTGAAACAGGGGGAGAGAAATTCACCCCTCCACTTT
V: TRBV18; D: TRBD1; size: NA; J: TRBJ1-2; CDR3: CASSLALDRGQGSGYTF; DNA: TGTGCCAGCTCACTCGCCTTGGACAGGGGGCAGGGGAGCGGCTACACCTTC
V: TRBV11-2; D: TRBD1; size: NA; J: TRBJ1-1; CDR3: CASSLRGTGLNTEAFF; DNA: TGTGCCAGCAGCTTACGAGGGACAGGGTTGAACACTGAAGCTTTCTTT
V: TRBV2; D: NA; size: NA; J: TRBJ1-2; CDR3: CASSDREPTGSHGYTF; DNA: TGTGCCAGCAGTGACCGGGAACCGACAGGTTCGCATGGCTACACCTTC
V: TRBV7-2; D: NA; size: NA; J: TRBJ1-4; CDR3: CASSQDWEGYRTNEKLFF; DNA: TGTGCCAGCAGCCAAGACTGGGAGGGGTACAGAACTAATGAAAAACTGTTTTTT
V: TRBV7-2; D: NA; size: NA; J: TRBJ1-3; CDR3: CASSQSASGNTIYF; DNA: TGTGCCAGCAGCCAGAGCGCCTCTGGAAACACCATATATTTT
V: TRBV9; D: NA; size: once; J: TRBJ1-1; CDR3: CASSVGWEYTEAFF; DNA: TGTGCCAGCAGCGTAGGTTGGGAGTACACTGAAGCTTTCTTT
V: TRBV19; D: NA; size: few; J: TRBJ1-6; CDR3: CASSHQASSYNSPLHF; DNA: TGTGCCAGTAGCCACCAAGCTAGCTCCTATAATTCACCCCTCCACTTT
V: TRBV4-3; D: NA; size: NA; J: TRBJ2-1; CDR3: CASSQDIGGSYNEQFF; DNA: TGCGCCAGCAGCCAAGATATAGGGGGCTCCTACAATGAGCAGTTCTTC
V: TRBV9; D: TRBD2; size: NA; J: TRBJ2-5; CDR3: CASSVEGGGAETQYF; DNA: TGTGCCAGCAGCGTAGAGGGCGGGGGAGCAGAGACCCAGTACTTC
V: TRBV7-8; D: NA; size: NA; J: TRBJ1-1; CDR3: CASSPFWGGVFIGTEAFF; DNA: TGTGCCAGCAGCCCCTTCTGGGGGGGCGTATTTATTGGGACTGAAGCTTTCTTT
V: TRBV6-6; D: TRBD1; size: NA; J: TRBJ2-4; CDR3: CASSERGGLENIQYF; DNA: TGTGCCAGCTCCGAGAGAGGGGGCTTGGAAAACATTCAGTACTTC